This TCR beta chain was obtained from a study of cytomegalovirus exposure and HLA in healthy donors. About the study: Of roughly 400 genotyped donors, 81% clustered with self-reported Caucasian donors. Study conclusions and caveats: Published work reported that the classifier diagnosed cytomegalovirus status with high specificity and sensitivity. Researchers reportedly found TCR beta sequences accurately predicted most subjects' HLA-A and HLA-B alleles. Later, an analysis found that common viral pathogens appeared to be linked with several of the most significant clusters.

The CDR3 runs 17 residues. V trimming: 6 bases; J trimming: 5 bases; junction bases outside the gene matches: 13. CDR1 MNHEY and CDR2 SMNVEV come from the germline V gene (reference sequence). Turning to this clone: Its antigen remains unknown.

With 60 Vbeta and 13 Jbeta primers, the PCR was carried out. Profiling relied on immunoSEQ multiplex PCR, and the TCRdb table lists in-frame clones only, not all of them. The data hold around 200,000 clones, with 70% to 85% observed a single time. The receptor was isolated from a girl aged 2-9 years in good health and CMV-seropositive. The genes are TRBV27 and TRBJ2-3; TRBD1 matches 11 bases. The sequenced sample was PBMCs. The CDR3 coding sequence is TGTGCCAGCAGCCGGCCAAAGGACAGGGGGCCGGTAGATACGCAGTATTTT. This sequence encodes CASSRPKDRGPVDTQYF.